This is a list of T cell receptor beta chains from one sample in a study of neurological immune-mediated disorders. TCRdb passed the 5' RACE reads through MiXCR, listing each CDR3 protein once. The table lists about 74,000 distinct CDR3 sequences, roughly 5% of them singletons. Material for sequencing was PBMCs. Receptor source: a man between 18 and 29 years old with multiple sclerosis. Each CDR3 is given with its conserved first and last residue. The D gene is left open where the match is weak. Clone size, where shown, is once, few, many, or a class for clones that have expanded.

j_gene: TRBJ2-1
d_gene: .
abundance: .
v_gene: TRBV14
CDR3aa: CASSQGQPLSYNEQFF
CDR3nt: TGTGCCAGCAGCCAAGGTCAGCCCCTCTCCTACAATGAGCAGTTCTTC

j_gene: TRBJ2-7
d_gene: TRBD1
abundance: many
v_gene: TRBV10-3
CDR3aa: CAISETGGLVEQYF
CDR3nt: TGTGCCATCAGTGAGACAGGGGGCTTGGTCGAGCAGTACTTC

j_gene: TRBJ1-1
d_gene: .
abundance: many
v_gene: TRBV11-2
CDR3aa: CASSARRGASEAFF
CDR3nt: TGTGCCAGCAGCGCGCGGAGGGGCGCGTCTGAAGCTTTCTTT

j_gene: TRBJ2-2
d_gene: .
abundance: many
v_gene: TRBV28
CDR3aa: CASSPGRTLPGELFF
CDR3nt: TGTGCCAGCAGTCCCGGACGGACTCTACCTGGGGAGCTGTTTTTT

j_gene: TRBJ2-6
d_gene: TRBD1
abundance: many
v_gene: TRBV5-6
CDR3aa: CASNGQGWGKAGANVLTF
CDR3nt: TGTGCCAGCAACGGACAGGGTTGGGGAAAGGCTGGGGCCAACGTCCTGACTTTC

j_gene: TRBJ1-3
d_gene: .
abundance: many
v_gene: TRBV12-3/TRBV12-4
CDR3aa: CASSPTGSSGNTIYF
CDR3nt: TGTGCCAGCAGTCCTACAGGGTCCTCTGGAAACACCATATATTTT

j_gene: TRBJ2-1
d_gene: .
abundance: many
v_gene: TRBV20-1
CDR3aa: CSATRDFGNEQFF
CDR3nt: TGCAGTGCAACCAGGGACTTCGGCAATGAGCAGTTCTTC

j_gene: TRBJ1-2
d_gene: TRBD1
abundance: .
v_gene: TRBV7-9
CDR3aa: CASSLPGGQGIYGYTF
CDR3nt: TGTGCCAGCAGCTTACCGGGAGGACAGGGGATCTATGGCTACACCTTC

j_gene: TRBJ2-1
d_gene: .
abundance: many
v_gene: TRBV7-6
CDR3aa: CASSFLAETYNEQFF
CDR3nt: TGTGCCAGCAGCTTTTTAGCGGAAACCTACAATGAGCAGTTCTTC

j_gene: TRBJ1-5
d_gene: .
abundance: many
v_gene: TRBV20-1
CDR3aa: CSARAVQANQPQHF
CDR3nt: TGCAGTGCTAGAGCGGTACAAGCCAATCAGCCCCAGCATTTT

j_gene: TRBJ2-4
d_gene: .
abundance: many
v_gene: TRBV5-5
CDR3aa: CASSTARADIQYF
CDR3nt: TGTGCCAGCAGCACCGCCAGGGCTGACATTCAGTACTTC

j_gene: TRBJ1-3
d_gene: .
abundance: many
v_gene: TRBV20-1
CDR3aa: CSARRTGNGNTIYF
CDR3nt: TGCAGTGCTAGGAGAACAGGGAATGGAAACACCATATATTTT

j_gene: TRBJ1-6
d_gene: .
abundance: many
v_gene: TRBV4-1
CDR3aa: CASSQGGLYNSPLHF
CDR3nt: TGCGCCAGCAGCCAAGGGGGCCTCTATAATTCACCCCTCCACTTT

j_gene: TRBJ1-2
d_gene: .
abundance: many
v_gene: TRBV6-6
CDR3aa: CASGQRGGYTF
CDR3nt: TGTGCCAGCGGACAGCGGGGTGGCTACACCTTC

j_gene: TRBJ2-1
d_gene: TRBD2
abundance: many
v_gene: TRBV5-1
CDR3aa: CASSLMSGGANEQFF
CDR3nt: TGCGCCAGCAGCTTGATGTCGGGGGGTGCCAATGAGCAGTTCTTC

j_gene: TRBJ2-3
d_gene: .
abundance: .
v_gene: TRBV9
CDR3aa: CASSVDQGTDTQYF
CDR3nt: TGTGCCAGCAGCGTAGATCAGGGAACAGATACGCAGTATTTT

j_gene: TRBJ2-3
d_gene: .
abundance: many
v_gene: TRBV20-1
CDR3aa: CSASYPLERSTDTQYF
CDR3nt: TGCAGTGCTAGTTACCCCCTAGAGCGAAGCACAGATACGCAGTATTTT

j_gene: TRBJ1-1
d_gene: .
abundance: many
v_gene: TRBV7-9
CDR3aa: CASSLSTLNTEAFF
CDR3nt: TGTGCCAGCAGCTTATCAACCCTGAACACTGAAGCTTTCTTT

j_gene: TRBJ1-1
d_gene: .
abundance: many
v_gene: TRBV5-5
CDR3aa: CASRDKWNTEAFF
CDR3nt: TGTGCCAGCAGGGACAAGTGGAACACTGAAGCTTTCTTT

j_gene: TRBJ2-7
d_gene: .
abundance: many
v_gene: TRBV11-2
CDR3aa: CASSTSDGYEQYF
CDR3nt: TGTGCCAGCAGCACCTCTGACGGCTACGAGCAGTACTTC

j_gene: TRBJ1-2
d_gene: .
abundance: many
v_gene: TRBV7-2
CDR3aa: CASSQSPGPYGYTF
CDR3nt: TGTGCCAGCAGCCAAAGCCCGGGGCCATATGGCTACACCTTC

j_gene: TRBJ2-2
d_gene: .
abundance: many
v_gene: TRBV20-1
CDR3aa: CSAPHMNTGELFF
CDR3nt: TGCAGTGCGCCCCATATGAACACCGGGGAGCTGTTTTTT

j_gene: TRBJ2-6
d_gene: .
abundance: many
v_gene: TRBV5-1
CDR3aa: CASSLSTASSGANVLTF
CDR3nt: TGCGCCAGCAGCTTAAGTACAGCCAGCTCTGGGGCCAACGTCCTGACTTTC

j_gene: TRBJ2-3
d_gene: .
abundance: many
v_gene: TRBV5-1
CDR3aa: CASSLGRSLFTDTQYF
CDR3nt: TGCGCCAGCAGCTTGGGTCGGTCGCTCTTCACAGATACGCAGTATTTT

j_gene: TRBJ2-1
d_gene: .
abundance: many
v_gene: TRBV28
CDR3aa: CASRRGGDNEQFF
CDR3nt: TGTGCCAGCAGGCGTGGAGGGGACAATGAGCAGTTCTTC

j_gene: TRBJ2-1
d_gene: .
abundance: many
v_gene: TRBV5-4
CDR3aa: CASSASWQTSSYNEQFF
CDR3nt: TGTGCCAGCAGCGCATCGTGGCAGACGAGCTCCTACAATGAGCAGTTCTTC

j_gene: TRBJ2-3
d_gene: .
abundance: many
v_gene: TRBV20-1
CDR3aa: CSASPRLRTVSTDTQYF
CDR3nt: TGCAGTGCTAGTCCAAGGCTAAGAACGGTTAGCACAGATACGCAGTATTTT

j_gene: TRBJ1-1
d_gene: .
abundance: .
v_gene: TRBV5-1
CDR3aa: CASSLAGQEMNTEAFF
CDR3nt: TGCGCCAGCAGCTTGGCGGGTCAGGAAATGAACACTGAAGCTTTCTTT

j_gene: TRBJ1-1
d_gene: .
abundance: many
v_gene: TRBV20-1
CDR3aa: CSASPAGRDTEAFF
CDR3nt: TGCAGTGCCTCCCCGGCAGGGCGGGACACTGAAGCTTTCTTT

j_gene: TRBJ2-3
d_gene: .
abundance: many
v_gene: TRBV9
CDR3aa: CASSNPIDDTPYGTDTQYF
CDR3nt: TGTGCCAGCAGCAACCCCATCGACGATACCCCCTACGGCACAGATACGCAGTATTTT